The present T cell receptor (beta chain) was sequenced within a study of blood T cell dynamics during melanoma immunotherapy. As for the study in general: Patients with metastatic melanoma got pembrolizumab or nivolumab-ipilimumab as first-line care. General observations from the study: Whether repertoire-driving clones were melanoma-specific could not be determined. Cell-free DNA CDR3 sequences most resembled the immune-effector CD8+ subset, which was also most clonal.

In regard to this clone: Its antigen is as yet unknown.

Sequenced by immunoSEQ multiplex PCR; TCRdb stores in-frame clones only, minus some. The table includes around 12,000 clones, around 90% detected once. Time point described: week 3, after first cycle of checkpoint inhibitor. Response was assessed by RECIST 1.1 at 12 weeks, except a couple of rapid progressors. The J segment lost 0 bases and the V segment lost 3 bases, leaving 6 bases of the junction unmatched. This CDR3 comprises 17 residues. CDR1 is SGHVS and CDR2 is FNYEAQ in the germline V gene. The source is a human donor with melanoma. The sequences come from effector memory CD8+ T cells from blood, collected from a patient treated with checkpoint blockade. V and J are TRBV7-6 and TRBJ2-2, with 8 bases aligning to TRBD2. The CDR3 spells CASSFLAGGANTGELFF. The CDR3 DNA reads as TGTGCCAGCAGCTTCCTTGCGGGGGGCGCGAACACCGGGGAGCTGTTTTTT.